Sequencing of this T cell receptor beta chain was carried out in a study of blood T cell repertoires in COVID-19. This clone turned up a few times. Some clones are missing from TCRdb's copy, which holds only in-frame ones; the method was immunoSEQ multiplex PCR. Of 250,000 to 350,000 clones listed, around 85% were seen once; the top ten hold over 1.3%. The CDR3 loop spans 13 amino acids. Looked up from germline, CDR1 is MNHEY and CDR2 is SMNVEV (reference sequence). Trimming left V 9 bases short and J 1 base short, with 13 bases between. This chain links TRBV27 with TRBJ2-7, with D possibly matching TRBD2 (5 bases). The sequence was obtained from a human donor with COVID-19, enrolled during active disease. The donor label of this sample is uncertain. Material for sequencing was peripheral blood. The DNA for the CDR3 is TGTGCCAGTAGAGGAGGACCTTCCTACGAGCAGTACTTC. Protein product: CASRGGPSYEQYF.